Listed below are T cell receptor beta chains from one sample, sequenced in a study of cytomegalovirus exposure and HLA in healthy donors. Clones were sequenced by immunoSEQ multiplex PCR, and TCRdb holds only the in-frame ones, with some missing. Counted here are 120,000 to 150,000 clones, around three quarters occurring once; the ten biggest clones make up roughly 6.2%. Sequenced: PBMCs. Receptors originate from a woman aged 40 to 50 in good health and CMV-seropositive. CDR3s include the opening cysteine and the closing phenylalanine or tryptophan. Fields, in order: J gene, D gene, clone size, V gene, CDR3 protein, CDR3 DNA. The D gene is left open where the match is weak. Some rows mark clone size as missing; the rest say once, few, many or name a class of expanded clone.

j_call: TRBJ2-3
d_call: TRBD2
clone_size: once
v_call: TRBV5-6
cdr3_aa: CASSLAGGLAGFGDTQYF
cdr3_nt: TGTGCCAGCAGCTTGGCCGGGGGACTAGCGGGATTCGGAGATACGCAGTATTTT

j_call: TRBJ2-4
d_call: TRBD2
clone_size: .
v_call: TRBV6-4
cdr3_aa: CASSADLRREWAKNIQYF
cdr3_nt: TGTGCCAGCAGTGCCGACCTAAGGCGGGAGTGGGCCAAAAACATTCAGTACTTC

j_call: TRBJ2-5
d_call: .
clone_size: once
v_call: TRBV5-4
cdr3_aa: CASSFLASQETQYF
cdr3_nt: TGTGCCAGCAGCTTTCTAGCGAGCCAAGAGACCCAGTACTTC

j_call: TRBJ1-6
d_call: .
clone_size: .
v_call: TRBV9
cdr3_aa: CASSVQGGSPLHF
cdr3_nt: TGTGCCAGCAGCGTGCAGGGTGGTTCACCCCTCCACTTT

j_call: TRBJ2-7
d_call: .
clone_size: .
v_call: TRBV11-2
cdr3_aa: CASSHGGGTVPYEQYF
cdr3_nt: TGTGCCAGCAGCCACGGCGGGGGGACAGTTCCCTACGAGCAGTACTTC

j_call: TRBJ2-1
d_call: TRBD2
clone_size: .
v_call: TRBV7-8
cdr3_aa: CASSWRRLAGGPLQDEQFF
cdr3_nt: TGTGCCAGCAGCTGGCGGAGGCTAGCGGGAGGGCCTCTTCAGGATGAGCAGTTCTTC

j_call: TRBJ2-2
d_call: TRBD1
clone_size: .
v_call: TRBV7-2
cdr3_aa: CASSLGQGMSGELFF
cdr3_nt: TGTGCCAGCAGCTTAGGACAGGGGATGTCCGGGGAGCTGTTTTTT

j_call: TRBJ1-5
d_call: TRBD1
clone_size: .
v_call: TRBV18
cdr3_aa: CASSTQGGANQPQHF
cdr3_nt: TGTGCCAGCTCGACACAAGGGGGCGCGAATCAGCCCCAGCATTTT

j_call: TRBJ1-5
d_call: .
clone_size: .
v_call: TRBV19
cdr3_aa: CASNTRANQPQHF
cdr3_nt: TGTGCCAGTAACACCAGGGCGAATCAGCCCCAGCATTTT

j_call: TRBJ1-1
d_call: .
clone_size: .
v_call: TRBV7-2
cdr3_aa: CASSLEQNTEAFF
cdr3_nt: TGTGCCAGCAGCTTAGAGCAGAACACTGAAGCTTTCTTT

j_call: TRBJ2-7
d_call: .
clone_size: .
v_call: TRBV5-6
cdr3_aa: CASSLNRAEQYF
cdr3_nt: TGTGCCAGCAGCTTGAACAGGGCCGAGCAGTACTTC

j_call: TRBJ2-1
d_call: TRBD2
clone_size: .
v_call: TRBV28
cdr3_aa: CASSFTAGGPRQFF
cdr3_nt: TGTGCCAGCAGTTTTACGGCGGGAGGGCCTCGGCAGTTCTTC

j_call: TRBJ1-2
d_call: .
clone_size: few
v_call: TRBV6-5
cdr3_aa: CASRGRVQLYGYTF
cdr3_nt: TGTGCCAGCAGGGGCAGGGTACAACTTTATGGCTACACCTTC

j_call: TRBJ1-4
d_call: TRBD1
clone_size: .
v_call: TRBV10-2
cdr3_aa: CASSSAGTANEKLFF
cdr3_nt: TGCGCCAGCAGTTCAGCCGGGACAGCTAATGAAAAACTGTTTTTT

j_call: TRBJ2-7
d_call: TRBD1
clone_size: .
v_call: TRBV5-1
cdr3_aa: CASSLVPGGTYEQYF
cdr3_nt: TGCGCCAGCAGCTTGGTTCCAGGGGGAACCTACGAGCAGTACTTC

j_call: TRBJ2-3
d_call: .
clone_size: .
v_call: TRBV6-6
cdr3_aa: CASSYSLGADTQYF
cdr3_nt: TGTGCCAGCAGTTACTCGTTGGGCGCAGATACGCAGTATTTT

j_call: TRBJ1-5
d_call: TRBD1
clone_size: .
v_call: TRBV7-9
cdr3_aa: CASSSTGKEQPQHF
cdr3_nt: TGTGCCAGCAGCTCGACAGGGAAGGAACAGCCCCAGCATTTT

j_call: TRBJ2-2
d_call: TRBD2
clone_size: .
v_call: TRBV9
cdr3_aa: CASSVETSVPGELFF
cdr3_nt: TGTGCCAGCAGCGTAGAGACTAGCGTCCCCGGGGAGCTGTTTTTT

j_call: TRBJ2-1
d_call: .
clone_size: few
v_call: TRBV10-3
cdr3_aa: CAISEKSSYNEQFF
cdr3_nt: TGTGCCATCAGTGAGAAGAGCTCCTACAATGAGCAGTTCTTC

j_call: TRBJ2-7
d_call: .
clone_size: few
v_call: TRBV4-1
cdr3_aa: CASSQTSDYEQYF
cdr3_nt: TGCGCCAGCAGCCAGACTTCCGACTACGAGCAGTACTTC

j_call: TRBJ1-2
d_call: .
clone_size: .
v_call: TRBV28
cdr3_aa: CASSAGGYTF
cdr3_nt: TGTGCCAGCAGTGCCGGGGGCTACACCTTC

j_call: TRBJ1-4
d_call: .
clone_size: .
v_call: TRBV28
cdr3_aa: CASSPPWGATNEKLFF
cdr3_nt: TGTGCCAGCAGTCCGCCCTGGGGAGCAACTAATGAAAAACTGTTTTTT

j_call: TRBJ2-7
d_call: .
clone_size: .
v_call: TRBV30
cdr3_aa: CAWSVLPYEQYF
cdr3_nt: TGTGCCTGGAGTGTACTCCCCTACGAGCAGTACTTC

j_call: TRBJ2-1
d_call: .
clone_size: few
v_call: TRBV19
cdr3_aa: CASSSYSSDSNEQFF
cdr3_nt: TGTGCCAGTAGTTCTTACTCCTCCGACAGCAATGAGCAGTTCTTC

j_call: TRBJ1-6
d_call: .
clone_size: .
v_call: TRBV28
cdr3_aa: CASSSVSPLHF
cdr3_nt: TGTGCCAGCAGTTCAGTTTCACCCCTCCACTTT

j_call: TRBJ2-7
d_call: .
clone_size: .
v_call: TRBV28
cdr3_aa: CASRRGTAEYEQYF
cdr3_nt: TGTGCCAGCAGGCGCGGGACGGCGGAGTACGAGCAGTACTTC